These 8 T cell receptor beta chains originate from one sample sequenced in a study of cytomegalovirus exposure and HLA in healthy donors. The PCR ran on 60 Vbeta and 13 Jbeta primers. Profiling relied on immunoSEQ multiplex PCR, and the TCRdb table lists in-frame clones only, not all of them. The table has fewer than 200,000 clones, 80% to 90% seen once. The sequencing sample was made of PBMCs. Source of these receptors: a girl aged 2 to 10 in good health and CMV-seropositive.

J is TRBJ2-2 and V is TRBV19, with 9 bases fitting TRBD1. The CDR3 contains 17 residues. J was trimmed by 4 bases and V by 4 bases; bases with no gene match: 10. Per germline, CDR1 LNHDA and CDR2 SQIVND (reference sequence). The CDR3 region has the DNA TGTGCCAGTAGTACCCTGGACAGGGGCCTAGGCACCGGGGAGCTGTTTTTT. Amino acid sequence: CASSTLDRGLGTGELFF. Using reference TRBV19 and TRBJ2-2 for the parts outside the CDR3, the full variable domain is DGGITQSPKYLFRKEGQNVTLSCEQNLNHDAMYWYRQDPGQGLRLIYYSQIVNDFQKGDIAEGYSVSREKKESFPLTVTSAQKNPTAFYLCASSTLDRGLGTGELFFGEGSRLTVL.

V usage is TRBV19 and J usage is TRBJ1-1; no clear D gene. Trimming cost V 5 bases and J 4 bases, with 17 bases left between them. From germline, CDR1 is LNHDA and CDR2 SQIVND (reference sequence). This CDR3 spans 15 amino acids. CDR3 sequence (DNA): TGTGCCAGTAGTTCCTCCTCACTGGAGCGCACTGAAGCTTTCTTT. It encodes CASSSSSLERTEAFF.

The rearrangement joins TRBV13 to TRBJ1-6; a weak D match, TRBD1 (5 bases). Trimming took 5 bases from V and 7 from J, leaving 27 bases between them. The CDR3 is 19 residues long. Germline assignment: CDR1 PRHDT and CDR2 FYEKMQ (reference sequence). The CDR3 region has the DNA TGTGCCAGCAGCCAACGTGGGGTGGCTCGGACAATGGAAAATTCACCCCTCCACTTT. Protein product: CASSQRGVARTMENSPLHF.

CDR3 sequence: CASSQGGGSYYEQYF. The DNA for the CDR3 is TGTGCCAGCAGCCAGGGCGGCGGGAGTTACTACGAGCAGTACTTC. The chain is built from TRBV4-2 and TRBJ2-7, with TRBD2 matching 7 bases. The germline V gene has CDR1 LGHNA and CDR2 YNFKEQ. CDR3 size: 15 residues. Unmatched junction bases numbered 8, after V lost 3 bases and J lost 3 bases.

V is TRBV5-1 and J is TRBJ2-1, with D uncertain. This CDR3 has 14 residues. CDR1 SGHRS and CDR2 YFSETQ come from the germline V gene. V lost 2 bases to trimming and J lost 2 bases, with 8 bases between them. CDR3 nucleotide sequence: TGCGCCAGCAGCTTAAGCGCGGCCTACAATGAGCAGTTCTTC. It yields the protein CASSLSAAYNEQFF. Drawing the rest from reference TRBV5-1 and TRBJ2-1, the complete variable domain is KAGVTQTPRYLIKTRGQQVTLSCSPISGHRSVSWYQQTPGQGLQFLFEYFSETQRNKGNFPGRFSGRQFSNSRSEMNVSTLELGDSALYLCASSLSAAYNEQFFGPGTRLTVL.

The chain combines TRBV29-1 with TRBJ1-2, with D unclear. CDR1 SQVTM and CDR2 ANQGSEA come from the germline V gene. The length of the CDR3 is 13 residues. Trimming cost V 5 bases and J 4 bases, with 14 bases left between them. CDR3 in amino acids: CSVSVTPIYGYTF. The CDR3 nucleotides are TGCAGCGTTTCTGTGACACCCATCTATGGCTACACCTTC.

The CDR3 nucleotides read TGCGCCAGCCGGGGGGCTTCTGGAAACACCATATATTTT. Translated, it gives CASRGASGNTIYF. This chain uses TRBV5-1 with TRBJ1-3; TRBD1 might be the D (6 bases). The germline V gene has CDR1 SGHRS and CDR2 YFSETQ. Trimming took 7 bases from V and 1 from J, leaving 9 bases between them. The CDR3 runs 13 residues.

The rearrangement joins TRBV10-3 to TRBJ1-1; D gene unclear. With 6 bases removed from V and 5 bases from J, the gap between germline ends came to 19 bases. CDR3 length equals 15 residues. Germline CDR1 and CDR2: ENHRY and SYGVKD. The CDR3 protein is CAISARIGQGTEAFF. The CDR3 DNA is TGTGCCATCAGCGCTAGGATAGGCCAAGGTACTGAAGCTTTCTTT.